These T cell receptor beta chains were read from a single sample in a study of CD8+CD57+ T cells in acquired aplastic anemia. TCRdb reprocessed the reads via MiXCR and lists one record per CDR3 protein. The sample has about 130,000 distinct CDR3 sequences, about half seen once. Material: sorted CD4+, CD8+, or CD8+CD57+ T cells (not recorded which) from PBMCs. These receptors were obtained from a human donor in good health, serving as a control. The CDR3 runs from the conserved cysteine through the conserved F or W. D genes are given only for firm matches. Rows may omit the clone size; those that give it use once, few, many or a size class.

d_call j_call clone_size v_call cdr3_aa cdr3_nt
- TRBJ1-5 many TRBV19 CASAHGGTSLNQPQHF TGTGCCAGTGCCCACGGCGGCACTAGCCTCAATCAGCCCCAGCATTTT
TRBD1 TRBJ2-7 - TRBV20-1 CSARSGTGGREQYF TGCAGTGCTAGGTCCGGGACAGGGGGACGCGAGCAGTACTTC
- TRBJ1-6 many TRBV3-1 CASSQDDLRSPLHF TGTGCCAGCAGCCAAGATGATTTGAGGTCACCCCTCCACTTT
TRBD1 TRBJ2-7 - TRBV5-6 CASSLGTAHEQYF TGTGCCAGCAGCCTAGGGACAGCCCACGAGCAGTACTTC
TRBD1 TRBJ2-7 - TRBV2 CASRRDSSYEQYF TGTGCCAGCCGAAGGGACAGCTCGTACGAGCAGTACTTC
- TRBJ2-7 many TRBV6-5 CASSYYGGKYEQYF TGTGCCAGCAGTTACTATGGGGGCAAGTACGAGCAGTACTTC
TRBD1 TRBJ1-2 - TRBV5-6 CASRQSGTARRDGYTF TGTGCCAGCAGGCAATCCGGGACAGCCCGGAGGGATGGCTACACCTTC
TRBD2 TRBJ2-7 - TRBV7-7 CASSQDGGYEQYF TGTGCCAGCAGCCAAGACGGGGGGTACGAGCAGTACTTC
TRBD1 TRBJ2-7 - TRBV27 CASTPGQGRGEQYF TGTGCCAGCACCCCGGGACAGGGGCGAGGCGAGCAGTACTTC
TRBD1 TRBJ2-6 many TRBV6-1 CASSPTGVRSGANVLTF TGTGCCAGCAGTCCGACAGGGGTTAGGTCTGGGGCCAACGTCCTGACTTTC
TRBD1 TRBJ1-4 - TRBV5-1 CASSMGQAPTNEKLFF TGCGCCAGCAGCATGGGACAGGCCCCTACTAATGAAAAACTGTTTTTT
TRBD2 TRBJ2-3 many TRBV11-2 CASRGWGLAGGEDTQYF TGTGCCAGCAGGGGTTGGGGACTAGCGGGGGGAGAAGATACGCAGTATTTT
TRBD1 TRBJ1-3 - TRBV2 CASRWTGDGNTIYF TGTGCCAGCAGGTGGACAGGGGACGGAAACACCATATATTTT
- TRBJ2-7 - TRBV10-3 CAISESRTTYEQYF TGTGCCATCAGTGAGTCTAGGACCACCTACGAGCAGTACTTC
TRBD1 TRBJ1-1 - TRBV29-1 CSGGGAGTEAFF TGCAGCGGAGGGGGCGCGGGCACCGAAGCTTTCTTT
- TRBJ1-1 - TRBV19 CASSIVPHEAFF TGTGCCAGTAGTATTGTTCCCCACGAAGCTTTCTTT
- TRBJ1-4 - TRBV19 CASSMRASYEKLFF TGTGCCAGTAGTATGAGGGCCTCATATGAAAAACTGTTTTTT
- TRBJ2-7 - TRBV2 CASHDTTAQRANEQYF TGTGCCAGCCACGATACGACGGCGCAACGAGCGAACGAGCAGTACTTC
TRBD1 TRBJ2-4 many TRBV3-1 CASSQGTGQGNIQYF TGTGCCAGCAGCCAAGGGACGGGACAGGGAAACATTCAGTACTTC
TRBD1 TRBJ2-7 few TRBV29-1 CSVDDVGGGQYF TGCAGCGTTGACGATGTAGGGGGCGGGCAGTACTTC
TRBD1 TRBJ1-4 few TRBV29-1 CSVGQGRGEKLFF TGCAGCGTTGGACAGGGGCGCGGTGAAAAACTGTTTTTT
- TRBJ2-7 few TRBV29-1 CSVGSGAIYEQYF TGCAGCGTTGGATCCGGGGCCATCTACGAGCAGTACTTC
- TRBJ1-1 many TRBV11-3 CASSLEVLLGAEAFF TGTGCCAGCAGCTTAGAGGTCCTCTTGGGGGCTGAAGCTTTCTTT
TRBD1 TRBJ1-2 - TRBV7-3 CASSLSTGQTPGGYTF TGTGCCAGCAGCTTAAGTACGGGACAGACCCCCGGTGGCTACACCTTC
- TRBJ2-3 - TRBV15 CATSRDRDTGTDTQYF TGTGCCACCAGCAGAGATCGGGACACTGGCACAGATACGCAGTATTTT
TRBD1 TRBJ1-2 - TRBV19 CAGSPPGQDVGYTF TGTGCCGGTAGTCCTCCGGGACAGGACGTTGGCTACACCTTC
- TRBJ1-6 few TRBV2 CASSEAYNSPLHF TGTGCCAGCAGTGAGGCATATAATTCACCCCTCCACTTT
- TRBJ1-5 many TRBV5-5 CASKRRGVKSNQPQHF TGTGCCAGCAAAAGGAGGGGGGTTAAGAGCAATCAGCCCCAGCATTTT
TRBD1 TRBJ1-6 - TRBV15 CATSRGQAYNSPLHF TGTGCCACCAGCAGGGGACAGGCGTATAATTCACCCCTCCACTTT
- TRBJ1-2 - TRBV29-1 CSVLNRVGYGYTF TGCAGCGTTTTGAACAGGGTCGGCTATGGCTACACCTTC
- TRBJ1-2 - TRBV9 CASSRWLGVNYGYTF TGTGCCAGCAGCCGGTGGTTAGGGGTAAACTATGGCTACACCTTC
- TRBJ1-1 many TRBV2 CASSRGTEAFF TGTGCCAGCAGTCGGGGGACTGAAGCTTTCTTT
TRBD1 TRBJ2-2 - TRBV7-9 CASSTGQGLGWTGELFF TGTGCCAGCAGCACTGGACAGGGTCTAGGGTGGACCGGGGAGCTGTTTTTT
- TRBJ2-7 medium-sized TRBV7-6 CASSSQPSYEQYF TGTGCCAGCAGCTCTCAGCCGTCCTACGAGCAGTACTTC
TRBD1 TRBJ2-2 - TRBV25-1 CASSEGTGNTGELFF TGTGCCAGCAGTGAAGGGACAGGGAACACCGGGGAGCTGTTTTTT
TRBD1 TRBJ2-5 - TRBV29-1 CSVRDREWETQYF TGCAGCGTACGGGACAGGGAATGGGAGACCCAGTACTTC
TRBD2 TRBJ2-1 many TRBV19 CASSMGGLASNEQFF TGTGCCAGTAGTATGGGCGGACTAGCCTCCAATGAGCAGTTCTTC
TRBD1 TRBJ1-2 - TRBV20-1 CSAIQGHPGYTF TGCAGTGCTATACAGGGGCATCCTGGCTACACCTTC
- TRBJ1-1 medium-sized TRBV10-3 CAISEAQNTEAFF TGTGCCATCAGTGAGGCCCAGAACACTGAAGCTTTCTTT
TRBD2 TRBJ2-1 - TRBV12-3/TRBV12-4 CASSFEAGGHSEQFF TGTGCCAGCAGCTTTGAGGCGGGGGGGCACAGTGAGCAGTTCTTC